This paragraph covers one TCR beta chain sequence. Its antigen is unknown. V was clipped by 5 bases and J by 3 bases, with 17 bases between them. This CDR3 contains 17 residues. This sample is drawn from a study of post-analysis software for immune sequencing data. Study background: Disease trajectories encompassed relapsing-remitting, secondary progressive and progressive-relapsing multiple sclerosis. Findings of the study overall: Clustering by F measure revealed strong co-clustering among samples prepared together in one batch. Comparison with controls showed significantly lower normalized Chao1 diversity in multiple sclerosis patients. Higher frequency in patients than in controls was seen for about 5 TRBV segments, with TRBV5-6, TRBV5-1 and TRBV20-1 among them.

Carried by the TCR beta cDNA libraries were unique molecular identifiers. Some 500,000 cDNA molecules were recovered from an input of about 0.95 to 11 million T cells. TCRdb reprocessed the PCR reads via MiXCR and lists one record per CDR3 protein. The repertoire holds 740,000 or so distinct CDR3 sequences, with approximately 53% as singletons. The TCR sequence derives from a girl aged 5-17 years with multiple sclerosis. Sequencing input: blood. V gene TRBV12-3 or TRBV12-4 combines with J gene TRBJ2-6, with D possibly TRBD1 on 6 matching bases. Here the CDR3 reads CASSLQGLRVGANVLTF. The CDR3 DNA sequence: TGTGCCAGCAGTCTTCAGGGGCTTCGAGTTGGGGCCAACGTCCTGACTTTC.